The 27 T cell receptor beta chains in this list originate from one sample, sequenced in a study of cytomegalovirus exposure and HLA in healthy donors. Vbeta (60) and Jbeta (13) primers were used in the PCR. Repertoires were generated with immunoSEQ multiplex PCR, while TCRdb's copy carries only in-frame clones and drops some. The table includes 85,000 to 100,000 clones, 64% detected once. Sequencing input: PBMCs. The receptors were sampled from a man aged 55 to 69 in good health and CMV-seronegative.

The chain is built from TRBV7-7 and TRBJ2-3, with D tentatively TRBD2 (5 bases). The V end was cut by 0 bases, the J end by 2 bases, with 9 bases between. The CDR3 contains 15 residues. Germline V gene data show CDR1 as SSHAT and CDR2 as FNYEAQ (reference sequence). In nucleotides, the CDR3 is TGTGCCAGCAGCTTAGCGGAGGAACCCACAGATACGCAGTATTTT. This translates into CASSLAEEPTDTQYF.

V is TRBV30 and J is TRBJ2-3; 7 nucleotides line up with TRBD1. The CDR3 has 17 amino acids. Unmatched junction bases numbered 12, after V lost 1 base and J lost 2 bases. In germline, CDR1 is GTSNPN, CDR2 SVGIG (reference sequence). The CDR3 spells CAWSAQRDSEFTDTQYF. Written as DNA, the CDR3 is TGTGCCTGGAGTGCCCAGAGGGACAGCGAATTCACAGATACGCAGTATTTT.

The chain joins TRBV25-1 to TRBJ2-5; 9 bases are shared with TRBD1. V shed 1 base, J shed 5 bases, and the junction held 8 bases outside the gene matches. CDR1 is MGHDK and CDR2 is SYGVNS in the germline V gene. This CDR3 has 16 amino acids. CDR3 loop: CASSESRYRGRETQYF. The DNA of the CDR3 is TGTGCCAGCAGTGAATCTAGGTACAGGGGGCGTGAGACCCAGTACTTC.

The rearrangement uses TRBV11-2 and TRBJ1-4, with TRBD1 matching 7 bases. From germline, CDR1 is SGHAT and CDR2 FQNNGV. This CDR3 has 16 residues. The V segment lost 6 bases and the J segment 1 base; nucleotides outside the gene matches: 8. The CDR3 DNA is TGTGCCAGCAGACCTGACAGGGCCCTAACTAATGAAAAACTGTTTTTT. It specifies CASRPDRALTNEKLFF.

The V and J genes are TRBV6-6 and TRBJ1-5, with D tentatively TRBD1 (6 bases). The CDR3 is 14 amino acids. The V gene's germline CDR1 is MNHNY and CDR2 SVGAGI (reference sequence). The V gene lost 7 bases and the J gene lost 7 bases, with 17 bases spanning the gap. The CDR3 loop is CASTNGGAGQPQHF. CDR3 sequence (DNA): TGTGCCAGCACCAACGGGGGGGCCGGGCAGCCCCAGCATTTT.

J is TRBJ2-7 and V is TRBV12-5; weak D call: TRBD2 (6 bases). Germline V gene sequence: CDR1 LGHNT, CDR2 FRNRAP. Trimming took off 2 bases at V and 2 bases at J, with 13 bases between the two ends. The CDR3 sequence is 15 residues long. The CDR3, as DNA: TGTGCTAGTGGTTTGAGCTCTAGCGTAACCTACGAGCAGTACTTC. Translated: CASGLSSSVTYEQYF.

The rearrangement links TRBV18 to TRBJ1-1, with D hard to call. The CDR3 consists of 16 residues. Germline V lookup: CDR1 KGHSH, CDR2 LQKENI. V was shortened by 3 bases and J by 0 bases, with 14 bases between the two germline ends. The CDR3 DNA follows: TGTGCCAGCTCACCTTTTACGAGGCGGATGAACACTGAAGCTTTCTTT. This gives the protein CASSPFTRRMNTEAFF.

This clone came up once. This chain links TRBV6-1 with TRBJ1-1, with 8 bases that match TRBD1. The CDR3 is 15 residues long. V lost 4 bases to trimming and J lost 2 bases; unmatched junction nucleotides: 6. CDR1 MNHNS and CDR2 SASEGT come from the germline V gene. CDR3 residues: CASSASTGGNTEAFF. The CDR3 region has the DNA TGTGCCAGCAGTGCAAGCACAGGGGGTAACACTGAAGCTTTCTTT.

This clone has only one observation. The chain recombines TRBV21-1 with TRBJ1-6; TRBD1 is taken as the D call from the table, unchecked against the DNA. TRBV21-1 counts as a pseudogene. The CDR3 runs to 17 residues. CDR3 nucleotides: TGTGCCAGCAGAGCCACGACAGGGGGCGACCATAATTCACCCCTCCACTTT. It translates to CASRATTGGDHNSPLHF.

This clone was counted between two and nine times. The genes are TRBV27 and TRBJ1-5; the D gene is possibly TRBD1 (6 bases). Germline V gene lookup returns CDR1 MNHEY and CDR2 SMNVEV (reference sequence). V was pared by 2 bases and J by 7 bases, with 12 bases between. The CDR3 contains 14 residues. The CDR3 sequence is CASSLEGERQPQHF. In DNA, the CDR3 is TGTGCCAGCAGTTTAGAGGGGGAACGGCAGCCCCAGCATTTT.

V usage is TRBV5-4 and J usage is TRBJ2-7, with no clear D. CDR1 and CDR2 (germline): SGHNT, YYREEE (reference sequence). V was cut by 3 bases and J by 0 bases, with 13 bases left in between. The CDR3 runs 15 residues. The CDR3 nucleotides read TGTGCCAGCAGCTCGAAGGAGCCAAGCTCCTACGAGCAGTACTTC. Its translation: CASSSKEPSSYEQYF.

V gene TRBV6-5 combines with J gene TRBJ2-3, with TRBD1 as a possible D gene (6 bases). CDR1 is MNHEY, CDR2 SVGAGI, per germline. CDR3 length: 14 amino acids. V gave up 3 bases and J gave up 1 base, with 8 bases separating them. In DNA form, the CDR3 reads TGTGCCAGCAGTTATAAGGGGGGCACAGATACGCAGTATTTT. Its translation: CASSYKGGTDTQYF.

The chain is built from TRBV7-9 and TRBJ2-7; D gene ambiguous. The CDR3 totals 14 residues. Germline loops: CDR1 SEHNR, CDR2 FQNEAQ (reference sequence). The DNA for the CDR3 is TGTGCTATCTGCAAGCAGAAGGCGGCATACGAGCAGTACTTC. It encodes CAICKQKAAYEQYF.

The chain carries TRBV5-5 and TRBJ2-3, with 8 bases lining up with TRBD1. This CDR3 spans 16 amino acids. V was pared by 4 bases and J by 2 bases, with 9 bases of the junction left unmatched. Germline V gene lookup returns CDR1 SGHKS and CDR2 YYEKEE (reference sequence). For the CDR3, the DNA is TGTGCCAGCAGCCCAGGACAGGGAACAGCCACAGATACGCAGTATTTT. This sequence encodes CASSPGQGTATDTQYF.

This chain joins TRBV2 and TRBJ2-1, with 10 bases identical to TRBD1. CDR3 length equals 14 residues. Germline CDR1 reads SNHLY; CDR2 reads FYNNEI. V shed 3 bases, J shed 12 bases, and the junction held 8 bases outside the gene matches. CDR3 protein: CASSETTGGLGQFF. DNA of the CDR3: TGTGCCAGCAGTGAGACGACAGGGGGCTTAGGGCAGTTCTTC.

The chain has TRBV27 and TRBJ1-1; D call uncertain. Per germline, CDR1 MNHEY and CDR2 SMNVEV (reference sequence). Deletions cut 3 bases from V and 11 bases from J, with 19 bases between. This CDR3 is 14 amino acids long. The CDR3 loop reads CASSFGQFTPKAFF. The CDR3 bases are TGTGCCAGCAGTTTTGGGCAGTTTACCCCGAAGGCTTTCTTT.

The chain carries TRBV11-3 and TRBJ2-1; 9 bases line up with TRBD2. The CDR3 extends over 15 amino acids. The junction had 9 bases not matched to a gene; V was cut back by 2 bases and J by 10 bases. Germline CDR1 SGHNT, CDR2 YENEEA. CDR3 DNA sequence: TGTGCCAGCAGCTTAACAGCGGGGGGCCTAGACGAGCAGTTCTTC. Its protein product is CASSLTAGGLDEQFF.

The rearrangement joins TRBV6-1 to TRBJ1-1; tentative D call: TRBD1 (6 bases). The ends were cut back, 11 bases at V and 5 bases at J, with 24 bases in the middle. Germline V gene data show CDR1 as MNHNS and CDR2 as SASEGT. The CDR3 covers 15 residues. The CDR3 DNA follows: TGTGCCTGTCCCGGGGGGGCAGGGGCCAGGACTGAAGCTTTCTTT. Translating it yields CACPGGAGARTEAFF.

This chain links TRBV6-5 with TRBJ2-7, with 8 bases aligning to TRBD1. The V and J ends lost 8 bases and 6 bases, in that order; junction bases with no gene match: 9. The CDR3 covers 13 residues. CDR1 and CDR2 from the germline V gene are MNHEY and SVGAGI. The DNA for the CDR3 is TGTGCCAGCCGGCCAGGGGGCAGCTCCGAGCAGTACTTC. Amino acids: CASRPGGSSEQYF.

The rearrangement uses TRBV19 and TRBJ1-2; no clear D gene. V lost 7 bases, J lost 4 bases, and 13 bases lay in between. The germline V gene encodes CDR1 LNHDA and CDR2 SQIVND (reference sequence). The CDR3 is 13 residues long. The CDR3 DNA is TGTGCCAGTAACGAAGCGGACTTCTATGGCTACACCTTC. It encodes CASNEADFYGYTF.

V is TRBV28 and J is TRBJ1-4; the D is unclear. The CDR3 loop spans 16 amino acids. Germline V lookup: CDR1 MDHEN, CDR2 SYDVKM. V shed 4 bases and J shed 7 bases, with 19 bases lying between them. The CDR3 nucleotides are TGTGCCAGCAGTTCCCCGGGATCCGATATGGGTGAAAAACTGTTTTTT. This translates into CASSSPGSDMGEKLFF.

CDR3 in DNA: TGTGCCAGCAGCTTTTTGACAGGGGGCATTAATTCACCCCTCCACTTT. This sequence encodes CASSFLTGGINSPLHF. J is TRBJ1-6 and V is TRBV11-2; 10 bases are shared with TRBD1. V trimming: 3 bases; J trimming: 6 bases; junction bases outside the gene matches: 5. The CDR3 length is 16 residues. The V gene's germline CDR1 is SGHAT and CDR2 FQNNGV.

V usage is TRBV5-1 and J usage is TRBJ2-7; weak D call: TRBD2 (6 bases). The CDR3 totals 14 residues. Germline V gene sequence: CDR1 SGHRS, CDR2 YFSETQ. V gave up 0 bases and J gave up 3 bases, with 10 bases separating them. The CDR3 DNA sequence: TGCGCCAGCAGCTTGGGGGTGGAGGGCTACGAGCAGTACTTC. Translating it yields CASSLGVEGYEQYF.

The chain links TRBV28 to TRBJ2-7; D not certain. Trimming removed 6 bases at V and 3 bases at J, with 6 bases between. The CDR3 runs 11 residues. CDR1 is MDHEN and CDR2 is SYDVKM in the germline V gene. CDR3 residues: CASRSFYEQYF. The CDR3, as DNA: TGTGCCAGCAGGTCCTTCTACGAGCAGTACTTC.

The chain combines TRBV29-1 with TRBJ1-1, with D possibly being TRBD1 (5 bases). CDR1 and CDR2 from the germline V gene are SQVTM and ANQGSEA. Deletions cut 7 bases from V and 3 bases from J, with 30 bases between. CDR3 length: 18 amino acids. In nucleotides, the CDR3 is TGCAGCGCTAGAAGTAGTGCTCGCCGGGGGGAGGTAGACACTGAAGCTTTCTTT. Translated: CSARSSARRGEVDTEAFF.

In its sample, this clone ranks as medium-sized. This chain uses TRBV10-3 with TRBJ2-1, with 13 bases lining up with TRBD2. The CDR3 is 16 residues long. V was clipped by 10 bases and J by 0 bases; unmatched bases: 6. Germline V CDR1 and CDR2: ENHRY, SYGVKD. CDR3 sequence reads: CATSGLAGTSYNEQFF. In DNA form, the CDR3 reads TGTGCCACCTCGGGACTAGCGGGGACCTCCTACAATGAGCAGTTCTTC.

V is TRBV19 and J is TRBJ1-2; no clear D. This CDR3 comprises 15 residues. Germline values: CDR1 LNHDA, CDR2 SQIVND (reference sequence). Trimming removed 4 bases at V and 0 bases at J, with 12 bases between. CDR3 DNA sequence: TGTGCCAGTAGTACCGACCGGGTTTCTAACTATGGCTACACCTTC. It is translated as CASSTDRVSNYGYTF. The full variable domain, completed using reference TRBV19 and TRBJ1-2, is DGGITQSPKYLFRKEGQNVTLSCEQNLNHDAMYWYRQDPGQGLRLIYYSQIVNDFQKGDIAEGYSVSREKKESFPLTVTSAQKNPTAFYLCASSTDRVSNYGYTFGSGTRLTVV.